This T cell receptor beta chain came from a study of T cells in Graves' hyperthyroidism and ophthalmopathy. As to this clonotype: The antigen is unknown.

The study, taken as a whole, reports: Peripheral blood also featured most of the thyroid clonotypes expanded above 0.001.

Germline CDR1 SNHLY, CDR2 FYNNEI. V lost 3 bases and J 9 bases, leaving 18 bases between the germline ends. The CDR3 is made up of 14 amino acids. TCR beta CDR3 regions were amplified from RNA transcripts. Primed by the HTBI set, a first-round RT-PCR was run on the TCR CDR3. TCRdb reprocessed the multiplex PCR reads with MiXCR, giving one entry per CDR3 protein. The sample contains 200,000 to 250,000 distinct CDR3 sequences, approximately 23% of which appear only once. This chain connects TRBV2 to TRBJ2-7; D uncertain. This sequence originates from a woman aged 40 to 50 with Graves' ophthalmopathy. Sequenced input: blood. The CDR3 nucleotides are TGTGCCAGCAGTGACCCCACGGACCATCCTTGGCAGTACTTC. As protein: CASSDPTDHPWQYF. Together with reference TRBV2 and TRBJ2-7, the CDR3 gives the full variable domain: EPEVTQTPSHQVTQMGQEVILRCVPISNHLYFYWYRQILGQKVEFLVSFYNNEISEKSEIFDDQFSVERPDGSNFTLKIRSTKLEDSAMYFCASSDPTDHPWQYFGPGTRLTVT.